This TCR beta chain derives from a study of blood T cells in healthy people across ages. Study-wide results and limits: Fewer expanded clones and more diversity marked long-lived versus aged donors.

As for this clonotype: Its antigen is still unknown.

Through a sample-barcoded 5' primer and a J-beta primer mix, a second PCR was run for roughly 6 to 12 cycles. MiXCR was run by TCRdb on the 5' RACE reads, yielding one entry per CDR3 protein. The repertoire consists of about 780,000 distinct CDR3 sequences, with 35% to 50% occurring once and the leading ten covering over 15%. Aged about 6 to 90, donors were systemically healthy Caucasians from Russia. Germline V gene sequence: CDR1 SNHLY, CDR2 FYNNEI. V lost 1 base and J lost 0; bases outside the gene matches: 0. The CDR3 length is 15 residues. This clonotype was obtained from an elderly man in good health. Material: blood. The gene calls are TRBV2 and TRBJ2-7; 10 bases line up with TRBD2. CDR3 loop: CASSEERGGSYEQYF. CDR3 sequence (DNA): TGTGCCAGCAGTGAAGAGCGGGGGGGCTCCTACGAGCAGTACTTC.